This entry describes one T cell receptor beta chain. What it recognizes is unknown. TCRdb keeps only in-frame clones here, not all; method: immunoSEQ multiplex PCR. Of under 100,000 clones listed, roughly 92% are singletons. The data are from a study of OX40 agonist ivuxolimab in advanced cancers. Whole-study context: Of mixed ages from roughly 23 to 80 and averaging about 65 years, the group was 65% to 85% male.

V lost 3 bases and J lost 6, with 15 bases in between. Germline V gene data show CDR1 as SGHRS and CDR2 as YFSETQ. The CDR3 is 15 amino acids. Study-wide results and caveats: What antigens the expanded peripheral T cells recognized was never established.

The gene calls are TRBV5-1 and TRBJ2-2, with unresolved D. The clonotype comes from an adult with an advanced solid tumor such as melanoma, head and neck, liver or kidney cancer. The material sequenced was CD4+ or CD8+ T cells sorted from blood, taken in a trial of the OX40 agonist ivuxolimab. The CDR3 here is CASSYLPGLAGELFF. CDR3 in DNA: TGCGCCAGCAGCTACCTCCCCGGATTGGCCGGGGAGCTGTTTTTT.